This TCR beta chain was captured in a study of technical replicates of blood from a handful of donors. Profiled with immunoSEQ multiplex PCR; TCRdb holds only in-frame clones, not every one. The top ten clones hold 3.5% to 4.5% of a sample with 50,000 or so clones, about 93% of them seen once. V dropped 7 bases and J dropped 0 bases, with 12 bases sitting between them. Germline-derived CDR1 and CDR2 are SNHLY and FYNNEI. This CDR3 is 14 amino acids long. The sequence came from a human donor in good health. Some clones in this sample may be carry-over from other donors' samples. The V gene is TRBV2, the J gene TRBJ1-1; D is uncertain. Sequencing input: PBMCs. CDR3 region: CASIFGQLNTEAFF. The CDR3 coding sequence is TGTGCCAGCATTTTTGGGCAGCTGAACACTGAAGCTTTCTTT.